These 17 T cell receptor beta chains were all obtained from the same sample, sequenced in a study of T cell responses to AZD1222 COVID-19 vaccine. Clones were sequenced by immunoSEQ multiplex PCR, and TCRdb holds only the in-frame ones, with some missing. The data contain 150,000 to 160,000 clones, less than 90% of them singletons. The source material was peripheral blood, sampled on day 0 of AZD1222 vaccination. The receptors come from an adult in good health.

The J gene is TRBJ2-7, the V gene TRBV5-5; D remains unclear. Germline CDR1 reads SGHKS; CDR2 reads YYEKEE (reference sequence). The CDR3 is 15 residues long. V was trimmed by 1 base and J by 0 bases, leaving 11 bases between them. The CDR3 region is CASSLTSVPSYEQYF. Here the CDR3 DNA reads TGTGCCAGCAGCTTGACCTCCGTCCCCTCCTACGAGCAGTACTTC.

The CDR3 region is CASSQGKGVNTEAFF. In nucleotides, the CDR3 is TGTGCCAGCAGCCAAGGTAAAGGGGTGAACACTGAAGCTTTCTTT. The chain carries TRBV3-1 (or the pseudogene TRBV3-2) and TRBJ1-1, with a possible D match to TRBD1 (5 bases). The CDR3 is made up of 15 amino acids. V was shortened by 1 base and J by 0 bases, with 9 bases between the two germline ends. Germline V CDR1 and CDR2: LGHDT, YNNKEL (reference sequence).

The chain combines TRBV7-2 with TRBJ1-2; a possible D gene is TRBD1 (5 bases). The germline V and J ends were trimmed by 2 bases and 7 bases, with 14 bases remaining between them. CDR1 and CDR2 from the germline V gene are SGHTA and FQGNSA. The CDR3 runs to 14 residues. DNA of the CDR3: TGTGCCAGCAGCTTACAGGGTCTAGGCACTGGCTACACCTTC. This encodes CASSLQGLGTGYTF.

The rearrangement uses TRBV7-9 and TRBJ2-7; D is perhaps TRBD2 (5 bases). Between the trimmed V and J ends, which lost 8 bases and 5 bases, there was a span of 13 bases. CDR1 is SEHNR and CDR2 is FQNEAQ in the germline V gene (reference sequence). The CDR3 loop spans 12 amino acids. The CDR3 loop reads CASEGVSDEQYF. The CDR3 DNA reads TGTGCCAGCGAGGGAGTGTCAGACGAGCAGTACTTC.

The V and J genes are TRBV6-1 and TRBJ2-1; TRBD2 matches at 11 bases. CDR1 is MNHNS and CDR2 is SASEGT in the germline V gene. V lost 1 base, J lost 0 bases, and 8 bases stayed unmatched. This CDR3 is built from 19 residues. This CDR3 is CASSEVVSSGGSSYNEQFF. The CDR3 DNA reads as TGTGCCAGCAGTGAAGTCGTGTCTAGCGGGGGGAGCTCCTACAATGAGCAGTTCTTC.

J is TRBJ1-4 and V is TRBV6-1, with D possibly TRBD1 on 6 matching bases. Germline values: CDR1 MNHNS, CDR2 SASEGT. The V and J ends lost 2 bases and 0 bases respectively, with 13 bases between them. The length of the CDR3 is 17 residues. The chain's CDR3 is CASSEIQGPTTNEKLFF. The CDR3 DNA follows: TGTGCCAGCAGTGAAATTCAGGGGCCGACAACTAATGAAAAACTGTTTTTT.

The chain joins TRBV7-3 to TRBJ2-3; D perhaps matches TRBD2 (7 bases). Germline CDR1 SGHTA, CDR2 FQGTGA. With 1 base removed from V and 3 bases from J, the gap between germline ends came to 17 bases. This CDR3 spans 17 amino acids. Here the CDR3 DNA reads TGTGCCAGCAGCTTAAACCCCCCCCGGGGGGCGACAGATACGCAGTATTTT. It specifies CASSLNPPRGATDTQYF. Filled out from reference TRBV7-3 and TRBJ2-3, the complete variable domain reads GAGVSQTPSNKVTEKGKYVELRCDPISGHTALYWYRQSLGQGPEFLIYFQGTGAADDSGLPNDRFFAVRPEGSVSTLKIQRTERGDSAVYLCASSLNPPRGATDTQYFGPGTRLTVL.

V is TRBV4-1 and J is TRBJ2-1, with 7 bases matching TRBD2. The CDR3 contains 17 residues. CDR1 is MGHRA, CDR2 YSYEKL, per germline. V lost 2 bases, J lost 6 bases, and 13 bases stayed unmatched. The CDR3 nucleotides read TGCGCCAGCAGCCAACCCCGGTGGGGGGGTTTAGGCAATGAGCAGTTCTTC. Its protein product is CASSQPRWGGLGNEQFF.

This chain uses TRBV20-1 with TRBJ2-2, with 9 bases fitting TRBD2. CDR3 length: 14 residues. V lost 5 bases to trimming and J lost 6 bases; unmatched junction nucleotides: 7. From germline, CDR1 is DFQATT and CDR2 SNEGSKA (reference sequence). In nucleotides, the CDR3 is TGCAGTGCTCGTGGTAGCGGGGGATCCGGGGAGCTGTTTTTT. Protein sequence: CSARGSGGSGELFF.

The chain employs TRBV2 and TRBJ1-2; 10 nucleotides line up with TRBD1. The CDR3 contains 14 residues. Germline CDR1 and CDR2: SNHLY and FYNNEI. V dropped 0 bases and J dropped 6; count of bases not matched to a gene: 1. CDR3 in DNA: TGTGCCAGCAGTGAAGCGGGACAGGGGAATGGCTACACCTTC. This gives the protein CASSEAGQGNGYTF. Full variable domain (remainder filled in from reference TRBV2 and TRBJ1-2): EPEVTQTPSHQVTQMGQEVILRCVPISNHLYFYWYRQILGQKVEFLVSFYNNEISEKSEIFDDQFSVERPDGSNFTLKIRSTKLEDSAMYFCASSEAGQGNGYTFGSGTRLTVV.

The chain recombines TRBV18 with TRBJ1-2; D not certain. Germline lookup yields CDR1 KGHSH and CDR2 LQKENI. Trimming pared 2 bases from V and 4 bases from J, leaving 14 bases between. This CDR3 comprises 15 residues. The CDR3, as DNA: TGTGCCAGCTCACCAAGTAGTTCCGCATTCTATGGCTACACCTTC. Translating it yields CASSPSSSAFYGYTF.

The CDR3 coding sequence is TGTGCCAGCAGTTACTCCTCCGGGGGGAACTCCTACGAGCAGTACTTC. This encodes CASSYSSGGNSYEQYF. The V and J genes are TRBV6-6 and TRBJ2-7; TRBD2 matches at 7 bases. J gave up 0 bases and V 0 bases, and 5 bases lay outside the gene matches. Germline CDR1 is MNHNY and CDR2 is SVGAGI (reference sequence). The CDR3 runs to 16 residues.

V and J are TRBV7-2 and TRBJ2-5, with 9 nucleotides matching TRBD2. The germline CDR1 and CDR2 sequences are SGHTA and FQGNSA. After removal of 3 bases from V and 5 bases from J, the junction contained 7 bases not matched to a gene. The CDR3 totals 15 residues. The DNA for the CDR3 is TGTGCCAGCAGCTTTAGAGCGGGGGGCCAGGAGACCCAGTACTTC. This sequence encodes CASSFRAGGQETQYF.

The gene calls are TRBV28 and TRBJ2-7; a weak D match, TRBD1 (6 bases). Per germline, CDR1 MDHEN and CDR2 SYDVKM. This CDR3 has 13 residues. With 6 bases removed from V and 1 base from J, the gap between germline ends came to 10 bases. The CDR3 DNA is TGTGCCAGCAGGGGCAGGGGATCCTACGAGCAGTACTTC. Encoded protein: CASRGRGSYEQYF.

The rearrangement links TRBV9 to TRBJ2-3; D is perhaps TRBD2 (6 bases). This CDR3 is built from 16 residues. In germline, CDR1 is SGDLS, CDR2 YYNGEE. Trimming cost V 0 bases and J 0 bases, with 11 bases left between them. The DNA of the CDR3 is TGTGCCAGCAGCGTAGGATGGCGGGGAAGCACAGATACGCAGTATTTT. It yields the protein CASSVGWRGSTDTQYF.

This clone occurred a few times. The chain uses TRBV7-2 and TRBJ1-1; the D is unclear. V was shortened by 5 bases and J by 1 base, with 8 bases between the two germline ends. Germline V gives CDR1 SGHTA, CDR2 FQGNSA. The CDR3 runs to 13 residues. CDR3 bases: TGTGCCAGCAGCGTCGGACGGAACACTGAAGCTTTCTTT. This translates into CASSVGRNTEAFF.

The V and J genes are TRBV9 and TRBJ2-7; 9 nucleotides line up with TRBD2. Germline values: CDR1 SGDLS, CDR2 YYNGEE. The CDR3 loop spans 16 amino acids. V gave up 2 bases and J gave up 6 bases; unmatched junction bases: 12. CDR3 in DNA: TGTGCCAGCAGCGTTAGCGGGGGCCAAGTCCTTTCCGAGCAGTACTTC. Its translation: CASSVSGGQVLSEQYF. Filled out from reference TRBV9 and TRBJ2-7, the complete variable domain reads DSGVTQTPKHLITATGQRVTLRCSPRSGDLSVYWYQQSLDQGLQFLIQYYNGEERAKGNILERFSAQQFPDLHSELNLSSLELGDSALYFCASSVSGGQVLSEQYFGPGTRLTVT.